A single sample is the source of the 20 T cell receptor beta chains below, sequenced in a study of early T cells in non-severe SARS-CoV-2 infection. In TCRdb, the 5' RACE reads were re-called with MiXCR into one record per CDR3 protein. The data contain about 76,000 distinct CDR3 sequences, over 9% of them seen just once; the ten biggest clones take up roughly 4.7%. Sequenced sample: whole blood. The source is an adult who was a healthcare worker with PCR-confirmed SARS-CoV-2 infection or an uninfected control (not recorded which).

This clonotype has more than one count but fewer than ten. This chain uses TRBV10-2 with TRBJ2-5, with 9 bases lining up with TRBD1. The germline V gene encodes CDR1 WSHSY and CDR2 SAAADI. The J segment lost 5 bases and the V segment lost 4 bases, leaving 5 bases of the junction unmatched. The CDR3 is 14 residues long. CDR3 residues: CASSGGQGGETQYF. In DNA form, the CDR3 reads TGCGCCAGCAGTGGGGGACAGGGTGGGGAGACCCAGTACTTC.

This clonotype has only a few counts. The chain joins TRBV7-9 to TRBJ2-5; 9 nucleotides match TRBD1. The CDR3 runs 16 residues. Germline trimming cut 2 bases from V and 2 bases from J; bases unmatched to any gene: 6. Looked up from germline, CDR1 is SEHNR and CDR2 is FQNEAQ (reference sequence). CDR3 amino acids: CASSLPGQGLQETQYF. CDR3 DNA: TGTGCCAGCAGCTTACCGGGACAGGGCCTACAAGAGACCCAGTACTTC.

This clonotype has at least ten counts. The genes are TRBV5-6 and TRBJ2-4, with 7 bases lining up with TRBD1. Germline V gene data show CDR1 as SGHDT and CDR2 as YYEEEE. This CDR3 is 15 amino acids long. V shed 2 bases, J shed 15 bases, and the junction held 17 bases outside the gene matches. In DNA form, the CDR3 reads TGTGCCAGCAGCTTAAGTACTGGGACAGCGGTCCGACCGTACTTC. Translation gives CASSLSTGTAVRPYF.

This clonotype was found many times. The V call is TRBV5-8, the J call TRBJ1-1, with D uncertain. Germline lookup yields CDR1 SGHTS and CDR2 YDEGEE. Trimming shortened V by 2 bases and J by 4 bases, and 6 bases separated the two germline ends. The CDR3 extends over 12 amino acids. This CDR3 reads CASSFLATEAFF. CDR3 DNA: TGTGCCAGCAGCTTTTTGGCCACTGAAGCTTTCTTT.

This clonotype was detected ten times or more. V usage is TRBV7-2 and J usage is TRBJ2-5, with D possibly being TRBD2 (5 bases). The length of the CDR3 is 13 residues. Trimming shortened V by 4 bases and J by 5 bases, and 11 bases separated the two germline ends. The germline CDR1 and CDR2 sequences are SGHTA and FQGNSA. CDR3 amino acids: CASSSFSGETQYF. For the CDR3, the DNA is TGTGCCAGCAGCTCCTTTTCGGGGGAGACCCAGTACTTC.

This clonotype was detected many times. The chain carries TRBV5-5 and TRBJ1-1; D ambiguous. The CDR3 is 15 amino acids. Germline CDR1 reads SGHKS; CDR2 reads YYEKEE (reference sequence). Trimming stripped 0 bases from V and 2 bases from J, with 11 bases between. CDR3 nucleotides: TGTGCCAGCAGCTTGGCCCCGGGCCGAAACACTGAAGCTTTCTTT. Translated: CASSLAPGRNTEAFF.

This clonotype was observed a handful of times. The CDR3 reads CASSRGRGIRNTF. The DNA for the CDR3 is TGTGCCAGCAGCCGGGGCAGGGGAATTCGGAACACCTTC. The chain carries TRBV6-5 and TRBJ1-2, with TRBD1 as a possible D gene (6 bases). Germline V gives CDR1 MNHEY, CDR2 SVGAGI. Between the trimmed V and J ends, which lost 6 bases and 12 bases, there was a span of 20 bases. There are 13 residues in the CDR3.

This clonotype was seen many times. The chain couples TRBV19 to TRBJ2-3; tentatively, D is TRBD2 (5 bases). CDR3 length: 16 amino acids. Trimming took off 1 base at V and 0 bases at J, with 11 bases between the two ends. Germline V gene sequence: CDR1 LNHDA, CDR2 SQIVND (reference sequence). CDR3 in amino acids: CASSIGPGISTDTQYF. DNA for the CDR3: TGTGCCAGTAGTATAGGGCCCGGGATAAGCACAGATACGCAGTATTTT.

This clonotype was seen a few times. V usage is TRBV27 and J usage is TRBJ2-5, with 8 bases matching TRBD2. After removal of 3 bases from V and 2 bases from J, the junction contained 2 bases not matched to a gene. CDR1 is MNHEY and CDR2 is SMNVEV in the germline V gene (reference sequence). The CDR3 extends over 14 amino acids. CDR3 in amino acids: CASSFSGNQETQYF. The CDR3 DNA sequence: TGTGCCAGCAGTTTTAGCGGGAATCAAGAGACCCAGTACTTC.

This clonotype was seen more than once but under ten times. The CDR3 spells CASSYRGASGYGYTF. The CDR3 DNA sequence: TGTGCCAGCAGTTACCGGGGGGCTTCTGGGTATGGCTACACCTTC. The chain joins TRBV6-6 to TRBJ1-2, with TRBD1 as a possible D gene (6 bases). The CDR3 runs to 15 residues. Trimming stripped 2 bases from V and 5 bases from J, with 15 bases between. From germline, CDR1 is MNHNY and CDR2 SVGAGI (reference sequence).

The J gene is TRBJ1-6, the V gene TRBV5-1; D is undetermined. Per germline, CDR1 SGHRS and CDR2 YFSETQ. The V end lost 0 bases, the J end lost 8 bases, and 6 bases lay between the germline ends. The CDR3 sequence is 13 residues long. CDR3 amino acids: CASSLVVDSPLHF. As DNA, the CDR3 is TGCGCCAGCAGCTTGGTCGTGGATTCACCCCTCCACTTT.

This clonotype was counted at least ten times. The chain couples TRBV5-4 to TRBJ1-1; 7 bases match TRBD1. The germline V gene encodes CDR1 SGHNT and CDR2 YYREEE (reference sequence). The CDR3 runs to 13 residues. V was pared by 0 bases and J by 10 bases, with 6 bases of the junction left unmatched. The CDR3 spells CASSLGQGVGAFF. In nucleotides, the CDR3 is TGTGCCAGCAGCTTGGGACAGGGCGTGGGAGCTTTCTTT.

This clonotype was counted between two and nine times. The chain combines TRBV12-3 or TRBV12-4 with TRBJ1-6; 11 positions match TRBD1. The V segment lost 1 base and the J segment 6 bases; nucleotides outside the gene matches: 5. The CDR3 totals 17 residues. CDR3 sequence (DNA): TGTGCCAGCAGTTTAGGTGGACAGGGGGCGGTTAATTCACCCCTCCACTTT. Its protein is CASSLGGQGAVNSPLHF.

This clonotype was seen more than once but under ten times. This sequence joins TRBV6-5 and TRBJ2-1; weak D call: TRBD2 (6 bases). Germline V lookup: CDR1 MNHEY, CDR2 SVGAGI. The CDR3 has 15 residues. The ends were cut back, 6 bases at V and 5 bases at J, with 17 bases in the middle. As DNA, the CDR3 is TGTGCCAGCAGATATATGCCGGGAGCTAACAATGAGCAGTTCTTC. Translating gives CASRYMPGANNEQFF.

In its sample, this clonotype was seen a few times. The chain is built from TRBV9 and TRBJ2-3, with 8 bases lining up with TRBD2. J lost 2 bases, V lost 0 bases, and 8 bases had no gene match. CDR3 size: 17 residues. Germline CDR1 and CDR2: SGDLS and YYNGEE. The CDR3 DNA reads as TGTGCCAGCAGCGTAGATGGTAGCGGGGAAAACACAGATACGCAGTATTTT. Translation: CASSVDGSGENTDTQYF.

This clonotype has just a few counts. The gene calls are TRBV7-9 and TRBJ1-5, with a weak D call TRBD1 (5 bases). CDR3 length: 14 amino acids. V lost 5 bases to trimming and J lost 1 base, with 9 bases between them. From germline, CDR1 is SEHNR and CDR2 FQNEAQ (reference sequence). This CDR3 is CASSLDRSNQPQHF. CDR3 bases: TGTGCCAGCAGCCTCGACAGAAGCAATCAGCCCCAGCATTTT.

This clonotype has just a few counts. The chain uses TRBV4-2 and TRBJ2-5; TRBD2 agrees at 7 bases. With V trimmed by 0 bases and J by 9 bases, 4 bases remained unmatched. CDR3 length: 13 amino acids. Germline assignment: CDR1 LGHNA and CDR2 YNFKEQ. The CDR3 reads CASSQDLGGSQYF. The CDR3 bases are TGTGCCAGCAGCCAAGATCTGGGAGGGTCCCAGTACTTC.

This clonotype was detected many times. This chain links TRBV5-5 with TRBJ1-2; D is perhaps TRBD1 (5 bases). This CDR3 comprises 15 residues. V was pared by 1 base and J by 5 bases, with 15 bases between. CDR1 SGHKS and CDR2 YYEKEE come from the germline V gene (reference sequence). CDR3 sequence: CASSLLGEQGYGYTF. DNA of the CDR3: TGTGCCAGCAGCTTGTTGGGGGAACAAGGGTATGGCTACACCTTC.

This clonotype has only a few counts. This rearrangement joins TRBV20-1 to TRBJ1-2; no definite D call. The CDR3 loop spans 11 amino acids. Between the trimmed V and J ends, which lost 6 bases and 8 bases, there was a span of 13 bases. The germline CDR1 and CDR2 sequences are DFQATT and SNEGSKA (reference sequence). This chain's CDR3 is CSADQTGGYTF. The CDR3 nucleotides read TGCAGTGCCGATCAGACGGGCGGCTACACCTTC.

This clonotype was counted only a few times. The gene calls are TRBV6-1 and TRBJ2-7; TRBD1 aligns across 8 bases. There are 16 residues in the CDR3. Trimming cost V 2 bases and J 3 bases; bases outside gene matches: 9. Germline lookup yields CDR1 MNHNS and CDR2 SASEGT. This CDR3 is CASSENSDRGIYEQYF. In nucleotides, the CDR3 is TGTGCCAGCAGTGAAAACTCCGACAGGGGAATCTACGAGCAGTACTTC.